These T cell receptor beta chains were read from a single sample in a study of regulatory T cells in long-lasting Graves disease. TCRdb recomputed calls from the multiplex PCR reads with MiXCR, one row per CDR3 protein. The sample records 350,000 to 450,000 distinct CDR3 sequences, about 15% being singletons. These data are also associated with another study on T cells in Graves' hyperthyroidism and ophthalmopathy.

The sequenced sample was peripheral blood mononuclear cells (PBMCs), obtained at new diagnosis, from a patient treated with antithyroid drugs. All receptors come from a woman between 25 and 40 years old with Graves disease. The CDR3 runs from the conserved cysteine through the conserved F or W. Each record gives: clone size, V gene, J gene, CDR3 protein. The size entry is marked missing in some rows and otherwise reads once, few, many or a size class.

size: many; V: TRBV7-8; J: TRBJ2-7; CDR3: CASSLAGDEYEQYF
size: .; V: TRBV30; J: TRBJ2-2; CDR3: CAWEAGTGAGELFF
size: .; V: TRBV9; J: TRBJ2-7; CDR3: CASSSQPTSGSAYEQYF
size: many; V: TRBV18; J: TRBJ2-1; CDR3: CASSPFEGLAGEGEQFF
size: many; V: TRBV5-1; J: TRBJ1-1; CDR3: CASTAGDTEAFF
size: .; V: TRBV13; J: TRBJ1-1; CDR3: CASSPLEATEAFF
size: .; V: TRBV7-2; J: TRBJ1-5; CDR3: CASSGDSYSNQPQHF
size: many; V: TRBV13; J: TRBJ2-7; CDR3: CASSLDRKPYEQYF
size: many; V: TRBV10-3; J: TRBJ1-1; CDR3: CAISEGRNYGTEAFF
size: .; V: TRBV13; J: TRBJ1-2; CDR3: CASSLLEGGLVGSNYGYTF
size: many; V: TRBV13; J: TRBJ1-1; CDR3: CASSLGDMNTEAFF
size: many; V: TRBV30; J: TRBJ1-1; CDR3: CAWSEGGQEAFF
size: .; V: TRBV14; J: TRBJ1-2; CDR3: CASSQEGAGQTSTYGYTF